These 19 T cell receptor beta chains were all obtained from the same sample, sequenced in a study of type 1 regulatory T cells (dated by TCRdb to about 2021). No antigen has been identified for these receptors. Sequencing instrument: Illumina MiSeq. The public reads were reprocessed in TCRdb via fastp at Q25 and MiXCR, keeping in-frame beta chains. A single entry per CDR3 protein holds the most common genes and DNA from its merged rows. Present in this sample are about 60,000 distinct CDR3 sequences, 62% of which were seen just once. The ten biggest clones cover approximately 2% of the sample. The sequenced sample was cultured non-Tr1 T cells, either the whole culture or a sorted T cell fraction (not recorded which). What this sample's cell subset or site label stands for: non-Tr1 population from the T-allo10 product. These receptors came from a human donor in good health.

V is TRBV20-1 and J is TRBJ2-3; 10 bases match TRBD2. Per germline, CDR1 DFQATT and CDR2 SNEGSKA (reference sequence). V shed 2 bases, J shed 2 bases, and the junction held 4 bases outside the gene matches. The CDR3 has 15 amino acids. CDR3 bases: TGCAGTGCTAGAAGGACTAGCGGAACCACAGATACGCAGTATTTT. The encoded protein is CSARRTSGTTDTQYF.

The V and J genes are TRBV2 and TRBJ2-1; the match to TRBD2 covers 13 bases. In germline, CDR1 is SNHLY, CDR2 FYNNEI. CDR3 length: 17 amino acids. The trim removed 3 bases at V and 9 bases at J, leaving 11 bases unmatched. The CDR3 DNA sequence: TGTGCCAGCAGTGACCCACTAGCGGGAGGGCCGACGGCTGAGCAGTTCTTC. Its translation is CASSDPLAGGPTAEQFF.

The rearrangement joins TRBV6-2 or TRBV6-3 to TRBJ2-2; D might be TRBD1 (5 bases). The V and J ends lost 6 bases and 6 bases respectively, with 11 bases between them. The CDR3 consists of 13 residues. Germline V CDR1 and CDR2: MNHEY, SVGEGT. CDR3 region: CASSLQGSGELFF. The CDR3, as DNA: TGTGCCAGCAGCCTTCAGGGCTCCGGGGAGCTGTTTTTT.

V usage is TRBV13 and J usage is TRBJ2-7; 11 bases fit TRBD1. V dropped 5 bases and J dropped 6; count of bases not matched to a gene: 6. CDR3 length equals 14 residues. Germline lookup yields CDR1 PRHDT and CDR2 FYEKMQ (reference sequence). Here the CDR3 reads CASSPDRGPGEQYF. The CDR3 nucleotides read TGTGCCAGCAGCCCGGACAGGGGGCCTGGCGAGCAGTACTTC.

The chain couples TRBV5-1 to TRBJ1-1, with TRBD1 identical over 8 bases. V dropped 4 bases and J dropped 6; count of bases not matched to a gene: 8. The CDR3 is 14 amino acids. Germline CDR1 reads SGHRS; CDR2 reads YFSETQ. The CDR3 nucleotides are TGCGCCAGCAGCAGCTCCGGGACAGGTGCTGAAGCTTTCTTT. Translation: CASSSSGTGAEAFF.

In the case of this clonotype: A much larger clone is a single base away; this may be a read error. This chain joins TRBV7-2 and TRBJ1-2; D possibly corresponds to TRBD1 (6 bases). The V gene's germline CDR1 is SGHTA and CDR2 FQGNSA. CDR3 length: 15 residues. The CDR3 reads CATSLVGQRGYGYTF. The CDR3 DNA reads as TGTGCCACCAGCTTAGTAGGACAGAGAGGCTATGGCTACACCTTC. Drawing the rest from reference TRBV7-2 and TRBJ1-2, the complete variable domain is GAGVSQSPSNKVTEKGKDVELRCDPISGHTALYWYRQSLGQGLEFLIYFQGNSAPDKSGLPSDRFSAERTGGSVSTLTIQRTQQEDSAVYLCATSLVGQRGYGYTFGSGTRLTVV.

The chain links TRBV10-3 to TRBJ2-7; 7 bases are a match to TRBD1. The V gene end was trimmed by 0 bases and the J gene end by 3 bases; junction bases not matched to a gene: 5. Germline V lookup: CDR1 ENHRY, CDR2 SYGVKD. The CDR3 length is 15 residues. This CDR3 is CAISESRQGVYEQYF. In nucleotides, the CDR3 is TGTGCCATCAGTGAGTCCAGACAGGGAGTCTACGAGCAGTACTTC.

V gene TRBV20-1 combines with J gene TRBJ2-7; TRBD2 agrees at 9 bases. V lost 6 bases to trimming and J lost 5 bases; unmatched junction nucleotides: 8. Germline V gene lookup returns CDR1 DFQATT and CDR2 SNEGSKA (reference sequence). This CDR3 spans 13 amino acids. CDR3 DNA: TGCAGTGCCCTTAGCGGGAGTGGTAACGAGCAGTACTTC. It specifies CSALSGSGNEQYF.

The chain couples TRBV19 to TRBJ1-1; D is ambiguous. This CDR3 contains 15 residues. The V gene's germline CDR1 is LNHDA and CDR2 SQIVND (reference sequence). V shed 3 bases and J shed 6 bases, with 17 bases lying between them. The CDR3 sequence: CASSMGQASYSEAFF. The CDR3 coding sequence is TGTGCCAGTAGTATGGGCCAGGCCAGTTATTCTGAAGCTTTCTTT. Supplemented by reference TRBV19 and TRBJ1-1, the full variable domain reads DGGITQSPKYLFRKEGQNVTLSCEQNLNHDAMYWYRQDPGQGLRLIYYSQIVNDFQKGDIAEGYSVSREKKESFPLTVTSAQKNPTAFYLCASSMGQASYSEAFFGQGTRLTVV.

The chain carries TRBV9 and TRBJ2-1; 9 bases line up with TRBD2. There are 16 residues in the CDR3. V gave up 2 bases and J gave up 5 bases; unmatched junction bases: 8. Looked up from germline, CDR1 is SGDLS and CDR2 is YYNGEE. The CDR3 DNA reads TGTGCCAGCAGCGTCGGACTAGCGCAAGCCGACAATGAGCAGTTCTTC. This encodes CASSVGLAQADNEQFF.

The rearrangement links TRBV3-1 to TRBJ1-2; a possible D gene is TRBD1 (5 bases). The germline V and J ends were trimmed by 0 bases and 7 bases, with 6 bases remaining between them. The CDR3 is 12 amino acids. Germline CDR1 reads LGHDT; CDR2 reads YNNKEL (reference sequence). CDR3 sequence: CASSQDGGGYTF. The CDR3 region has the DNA TGTGCCAGCAGCCAAGATGGGGGTGGCTACACCTTC.

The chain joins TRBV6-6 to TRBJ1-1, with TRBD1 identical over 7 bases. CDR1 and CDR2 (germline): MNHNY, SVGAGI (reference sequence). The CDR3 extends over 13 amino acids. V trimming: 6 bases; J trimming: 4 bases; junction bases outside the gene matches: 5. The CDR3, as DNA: TGTGCCAGCAGACAGGGGTCGACCACTGAAGCTTTCTTT. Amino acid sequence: CASRQGSTTEAFF.

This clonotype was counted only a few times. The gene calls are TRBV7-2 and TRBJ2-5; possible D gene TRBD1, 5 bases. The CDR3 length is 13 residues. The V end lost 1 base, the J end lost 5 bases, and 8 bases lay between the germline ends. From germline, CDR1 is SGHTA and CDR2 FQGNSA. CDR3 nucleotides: TGTGCCAGCAGCTTAGGGTCAGGGGAGACCCAGTACTTC. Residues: CASSLGSGETQYF. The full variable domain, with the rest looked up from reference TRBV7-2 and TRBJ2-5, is GAGVSQSPSNKVTEKGKDVELRCDPISGHTALYWYRQSLGQGLEFLIYFQGNSAPDKSGLPSDRFSAERTGGSVSTLTIQRTQQEDSAVYLCASSLGSGETQYFGPGTRLLVL.

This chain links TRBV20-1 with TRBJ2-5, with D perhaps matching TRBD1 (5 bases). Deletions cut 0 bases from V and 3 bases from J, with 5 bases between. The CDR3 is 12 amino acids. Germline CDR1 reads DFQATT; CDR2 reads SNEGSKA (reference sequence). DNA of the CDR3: TGCAGTGCTAGAGACAGGGAAGAGACCCAGTACTTC. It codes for CSARDREETQYF.

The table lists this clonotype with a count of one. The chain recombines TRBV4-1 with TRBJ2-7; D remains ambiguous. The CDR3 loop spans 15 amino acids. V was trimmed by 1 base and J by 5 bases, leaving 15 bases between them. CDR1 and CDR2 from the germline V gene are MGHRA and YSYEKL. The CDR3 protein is CASSQVYGFGDEQYF. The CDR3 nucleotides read TGCGCCAGCAGCCAAGTTTATGGATTTGGGGACGAGCAGTACTTC.

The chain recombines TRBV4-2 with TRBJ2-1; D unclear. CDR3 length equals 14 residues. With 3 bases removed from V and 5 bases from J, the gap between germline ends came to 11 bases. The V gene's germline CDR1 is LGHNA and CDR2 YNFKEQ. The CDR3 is CASSHLGSDNEQFF. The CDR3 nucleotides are TGTGCCAGCAGCCATTTGGGAAGCGACAATGAGCAGTTCTTC.

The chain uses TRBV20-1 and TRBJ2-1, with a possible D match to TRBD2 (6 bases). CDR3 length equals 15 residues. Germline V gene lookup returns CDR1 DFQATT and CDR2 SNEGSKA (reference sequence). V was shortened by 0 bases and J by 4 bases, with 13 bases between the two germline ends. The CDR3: CSARDKDRGYNEQFF. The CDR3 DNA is TGCAGTGCTAGAGATAAAGATCGGGGGTACAATGAGCAGTTCTTC.

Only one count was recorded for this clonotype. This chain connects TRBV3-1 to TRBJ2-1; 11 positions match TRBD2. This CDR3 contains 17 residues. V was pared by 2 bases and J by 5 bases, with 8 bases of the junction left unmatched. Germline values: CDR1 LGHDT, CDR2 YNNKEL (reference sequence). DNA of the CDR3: TGTGCCAGCAGCCAAAAAACTAGCGGGAGATTCGACAATGAGCAGTTCTTC. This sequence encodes CASSQKTSGRFDNEQFF.

The CDR3 loop is CASFFGTGSYEQYF. The CDR3, as DNA: TGTGCCAGTTTTTTCGGGACCGGGTCCTACGAGCAGTACTTC. This chain joins TRBV6-1 and TRBJ2-7; tentatively, D is TRBD1 or TRBD2 (5 bases each). The CDR3 has 14 residues. V was shortened by 9 bases and J by 1 base, with 16 bases between the two germline ends. Germline values: CDR1 MNHNS, CDR2 SASEGT.